This T cell receptor beta chain was observed in a study of T cell responses to AZD1222 COVID-19 vaccine. Across the whole study: Second doses were pooled across both intervals (about 4 or about 12 weeks).

CDR1 is MDHEN, CDR2 SYDVKM, per germline. CDR3 length equals 14 residues. V shed 5 bases and J shed 6 bases, with 13 bases lying between them. On this clone itself: Its antigen is unidentified.

Whole-study results and caveats: Spike-specific TCR repertoires showed rising breadth and depth after two AZD1222 doses. Clonal diversity was possibly underestimated, and white British individuals and females predominated among donors.

Clones were read by immunoSEQ multiplex PCR, and TCRdb kept only the in-frame ones, dropping some. The sample lists around 75,000 clones, 70% to 90% seen once, with more than 10% in the top ten. This rearrangement joins TRBV28 to TRBJ2-2; tentative D call: TRBD2 (7 bases). This receptor was taken from an adult in good health. Here the sequenced sample was peripheral blood, taken on day 0 of AZD1222 vaccination. The CDR3: CASSAGAGSGELFF. CDR3 sequence (DNA): TGTGCCAGCAGTGCGGGGGCGGGGTCCGGGGAGCTGTTTTTT.